This note documents a single T cell receptor beta chain sequence. The sample belongs to a study of shared clonotypes between healthy human individuals. Per the germline V gene, CDR1 is SGHDT and CDR2 is YYEEEE. Unmatched junction bases numbered 11, after V lost 4 bases and J lost 6 bases. The CDR3 consists of 15 residues. Naive CD8 cells lacked CD45RO and underwent positive selection for CCR7, leaving out terminally differentiated effector memory CD45RA+ cells. Profiling relied on immunoSEQ multiplex PCR, and the TCRdb table lists in-frame clones only, not all of them. The table lists hundreds of thousands of clones, about 95% of them singletons, with 0.11% in the top ten.

The chain couples TRBV5-6 to TRBJ2-7; 9 bases match TRBD1. This TCR was sampled from a young woman in good health. Sequencing was carried out using naive CD8+ T cells sorted from blood. The CDR3 loop is CASSVEGQGVSEQYF. The CDR3 region has the DNA TGTGCCAGCAGCGTGGAGGGACAGGGAGTAAGCGAGCAGTACTTC.